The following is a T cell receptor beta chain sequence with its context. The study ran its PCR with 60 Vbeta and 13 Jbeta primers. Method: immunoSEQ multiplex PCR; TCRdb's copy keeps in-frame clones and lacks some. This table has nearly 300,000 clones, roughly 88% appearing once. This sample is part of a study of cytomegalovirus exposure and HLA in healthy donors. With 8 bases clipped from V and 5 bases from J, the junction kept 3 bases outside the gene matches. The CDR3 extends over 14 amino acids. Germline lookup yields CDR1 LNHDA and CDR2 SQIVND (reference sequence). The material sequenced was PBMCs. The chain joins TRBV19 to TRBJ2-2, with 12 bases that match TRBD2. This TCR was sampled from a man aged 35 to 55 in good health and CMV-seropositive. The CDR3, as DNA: TGTGCCAGTTCTAGCGGGAGGGTTACCGGGGAGCTGTTTTTT. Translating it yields CASSSGRVTGELFF.